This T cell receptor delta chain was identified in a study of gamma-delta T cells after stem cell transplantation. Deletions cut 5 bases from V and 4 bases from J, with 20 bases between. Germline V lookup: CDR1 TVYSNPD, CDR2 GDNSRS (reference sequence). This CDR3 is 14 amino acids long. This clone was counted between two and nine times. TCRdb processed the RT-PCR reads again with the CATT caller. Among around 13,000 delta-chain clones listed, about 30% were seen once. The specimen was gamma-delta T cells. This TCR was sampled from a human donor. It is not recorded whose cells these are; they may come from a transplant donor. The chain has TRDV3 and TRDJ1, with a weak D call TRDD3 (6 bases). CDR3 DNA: TGTGCCCTCCAAACTGGGAGGCTGTGCGATAAACTCATCTTT. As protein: CALQTGRLCDKLIF.